One and the same sample provided the 18 T cell receptor beta chains below, sequenced in a study of cytomegalovirus exposure and HLA in healthy donors. Amplification used 60 Vbeta primers and 13 Jbeta primers. Profiled with immunoSEQ multiplex PCR; TCRdb holds only in-frame clones, not every one. The data hold about 180,000 clones, with about 80% observed a single time. Sequenced: PBMCs. These receptors came from a man aged 35-49 years in good health and CMV-seronegative.

This clone was found a few times. The chain links TRBV11-2 to TRBJ2-7, with a possible D match to TRBD2 (6 bases). The V and J ends lost 1 base and 0 bases respectively, with 16 bases between them. The CDR3 has 17 amino acids. From germline, CDR1 is SGHAT and CDR2 FQNNGV. CDR3 region: CASSLVFSQGGSYEQYF. The DNA for the CDR3 is TGTGCCAGCAGCTTAGTCTTTTCCCAGGGAGGCTCCTACGAGCAGTACTTC.

This clone showed up just a few times. The rearrangement links TRBV5-8 to TRBJ1-1; possibly TRBD1 for D (6 bases). Trimming cost V 0 bases and J 10 bases, with 10 bases left between them. The CDR3 is made up of 12 amino acids. Germline V gives CDR1 SGHTS, CDR2 YDEGEE. The CDR3 reads CASSLVWGPAFF. CDR3 nucleotides: TGTGCCAGCAGCTTGGTGTGGGGGCCAGCTTTCTTT.

The J gene is TRBJ2-7, the V gene TRBV10-3; D remains unclear. V lost 3 bases and J lost 4, with 13 bases in between. The CDR3 spans 14 residues. Germline-derived CDR1 and CDR2 are ENHRY and SYGVKD. The CDR3 sequence is CAISDALRPYEQYF. The CDR3 DNA is TGTGCCATCAGTGACGCACTCCGTCCTTACGAGCAGTACTTC.

This clone was recorded a few times. The chain recombines TRBV11-2 with TRBJ1-1, with 8 bases matching TRBD1. Germline CDR1 is SGHAT and CDR2 is FQNNGV. With 2 bases clipped from V and 5 bases from J, the junction kept 4 bases outside the gene matches. This CDR3 is built from 14 residues. The CDR3 DNA reads TGTGCCAGCAGCTTACCAGGGGGCTGGACTGAAGCTTTCTTT. It codes for CASSLPGGWTEAFF.

The chain links TRBV7-2 to TRBJ2-3; 10 bases match TRBD1. The CDR3 is 15 residues long. CDR1 SGHTA and CDR2 FQGNSA come from the germline V gene. V trimming: 0 bases; J trimming: 9 bases; junction bases outside the gene matches: 6. The CDR3 reads CASSLARPGQGTQYF. The CDR3 DNA follows: TGTGCCAGCAGCTTAGCTAGACCGGGACAGGGGACGCAGTATTTT. Together with reference TRBV7-2 and TRBJ2-3, the CDR3 gives the full variable domain: GAGVSQSPSNKVTEKGKDVELRCDPISGHTALYWYRQSLGQGLEFLIYFQGNSAPDKSGLPSDRFSAERTGGSVSTLTIQRTQQEDSAVYLCASSLARPGQGTQYFGPGTRLTVL.

The chain employs TRBV28 and TRBJ2-5; the match to TRBD2 covers 10 bases. V shed 6 bases and J 5 bases; nucleotides not matched to a gene: 9. In germline, CDR1 is MDHEN, CDR2 SYDVKM. The CDR3 runs 15 residues. CDR3 in DNA: TGTGCCAGCAGACAGGGACTAGCGTCCGTGGAGACCCAGTACTTC. Residues: CASRQGLASVETQYF.

The chain joins TRBV5-4 to TRBJ2-7; 8 bases fit TRBD1. V lost 5 bases, J lost 1 base, and 14 bases stayed unmatched. The CDR3 has 17 residues. CDR1 SGHNT and CDR2 YYREEE come from the germline V gene (reference sequence). This CDR3 is CASSSPTGGSLSYEQYF. The CDR3, as DNA: TGTGCCAGCAGTAGCCCTACAGGGGGAAGTTTGTCCTACGAGCAGTACTTC.

V gene TRBV29-1 combines with J gene TRBJ2-7; possible D gene TRBD1, 5 bases. Trimming took off 3 bases at V and 2 bases at J, with 11 bases between the two ends. The CDR3 runs 13 residues. Germline-derived CDR1 and CDR2 are SQVTM and ANQGSEA. In DNA, the CDR3 is TGCAGCGTTGATACAGGCGGAACCTACGAGCAGTACTTC. Protein sequence: CSVDTGGTYEQYF.

V usage is TRBV18 and J usage is TRBJ2-3, with a weak D call TRBD2 (6 bases). CDR1 and CDR2 (germline): KGHSH, LQKENI. The CDR3 covers 15 residues. Trimming removed 0 bases at V and 5 bases at J, with 12 bases between. The CDR3 DNA is TGTGCCAGCTCACCACCCCAACTAGCACTAGATACGCAGTATTTT. Protein sequence: CASSPPQLALDTQYF.

The rearrangement uses TRBV28 and TRBJ1-5, with 9 nucleotides matching TRBD1. The CDR3 length is 15 residues. Germline CDR1 and CDR2: MDHEN and SYDVKM. Trimming cost V 9 bases and J 6 bases; bases outside gene matches: 12. The CDR3 reads CASLQGGTGRQPQHF. CDR3 DNA sequence: TGTGCCAGTCTTCAGGGGGGGACAGGGCGTCAGCCCCAGCATTTT.

The rearrangement joins TRBV18 to TRBJ1-4; D not certain. V lost 3 bases and J 8 bases, leaving 7 bases between the germline ends. Germline CDR1 is KGHSH and CDR2 is LQKENI. This CDR3 is 12 amino acids long. The CDR3 here is CASSPGREKLFF. In DNA, the CDR3 is TGTGCCAGCTCACCGGGGAGAGAAAAACTGTTTTTT. The whole variable domain, remainder taken from reference TRBV18 and TRBJ1-4, is NAGVMQNPRHLVRRRGQEARLRCSPMKGHSHVYWYRQLPEEGLKFMVYLQKENIIDESGMPKERFSAEFPKEGPSILRIQQVVRGDSAAYFCASSPGREKLFFGSGTQLSVL.

The chain employs TRBV6-1 and TRBJ1-2; TRBD1 matches at 8 bases. Per the germline V gene, CDR1 is MNHNS and CDR2 is SASEGT. The J segment lost 0 bases and the V segment lost 7 bases, leaving 7 bases of the junction unmatched. CDR3 size: 15 residues. CDR3 residues: CASTEQGGPNYGYTF. CDR3 coding DNA: TGTGCCAGCACCGAACAGGGGGGGCCTAACTATGGCTACACCTTC.

The chain has TRBV5-4 and TRBJ2-6; TRBD1 might be the D (6 bases). The CDR3 is 14 amino acids. Germline V gene lookup returns CDR1 SGHNT and CDR2 YYREEE (reference sequence). Trimming cost V 4 bases and J 4 bases, with 9 bases left between them. For the CDR3, the DNA is TGTGCCAGCAGCACAGGGTCGGGGGCCAACGTCCTGACTTTC. Protein sequence: CASSTGSGANVLTF.

V and J are TRBV30 and TRBJ1-1, with TRBD1 identical over 7 bases. Unmatched junction bases numbered 6, after V lost 5 bases and J lost 6 bases. This CDR3 has 12 amino acids. Germline V gene data show CDR1 as GTSNPN and CDR2 as SVGIG (reference sequence). CDR3 in amino acids: CAWGFDRAEAFF. The CDR3 bases are TGTGCCTGGGGGTTCGACAGGGCTGAAGCTTTCTTT.

CDR3 protein: CASSADSHSGNTIYF. The CDR3 nucleotides read TGTGCCAGCAGTGCGGACAGCCACTCTGGAAACACCATATATTTT. The V and J genes are TRBV28 and TRBJ1-3; tentative D call: TRBD1 (6 bases). Trimming took 5 bases from V and 0 from J, leaving 11 bases between them. Germline CDR1 reads MDHEN; CDR2 reads SYDVKM. This CDR3 contains 15 residues.

The chain employs TRBV7-8 and TRBJ1-1; D ambiguous. Trimming stripped 5 bases from V and 1 base from J, with 8 bases between. Germline V CDR1 and CDR2: SGHVS, FQNEAQ. This CDR3 is 13 amino acids long. The CDR3 nucleotides are TGTGCCAGCAGCAAAACAGAGAACACTGAAGCTTTCTTT. Translation: CASSKTENTEAFF.

The rearrangement joins TRBV7-8 to TRBJ2-1; 10 bases are a match to TRBD2. The V gene end was trimmed by 5 bases and the J gene end by 3 bases; junction bases not matched to a gene: 10. Germline V CDR1 and CDR2: SGHVS, FQNEAQ. The CDR3 length is 17 residues. The CDR3 here is CASSPLPTSGYYNEQFF. The CDR3 DNA is TGTGCCAGCAGCCCCCTCCCGACTAGCGGGTACTACAATGAGCAGTTCTTC. Using reference TRBV7-8 and TRBJ2-1 for the parts outside the CDR3, the full variable domain is GAGVSQSPRYKVAKRGQDVALRCDPISGHVSLFWYQQALGQGPEFLTYFQNEAQLDKSGLPSDRFFAERPEGSVSTLKIQRTQQEDSAVYLCASSPLPTSGYYNEQFFGPGTRLTVL.

This clone was seen more than once but under ten times. The chain has TRBV4-1 and TRBJ2-1; weak D call: TRBD2 (5 bases). The ends were cut back, 0 bases at V and 0 bases at J, with 12 bases in the middle. This CDR3 region has 17 residues. Per germline, CDR1 MGHRA and CDR2 YSYEKL. The CDR3 spells CASSQETRGSSYNEQFF. The CDR3, as DNA: TGCGCCAGCAGCCAAGAAACTAGAGGGAGCTCCTACAATGAGCAGTTCTTC.